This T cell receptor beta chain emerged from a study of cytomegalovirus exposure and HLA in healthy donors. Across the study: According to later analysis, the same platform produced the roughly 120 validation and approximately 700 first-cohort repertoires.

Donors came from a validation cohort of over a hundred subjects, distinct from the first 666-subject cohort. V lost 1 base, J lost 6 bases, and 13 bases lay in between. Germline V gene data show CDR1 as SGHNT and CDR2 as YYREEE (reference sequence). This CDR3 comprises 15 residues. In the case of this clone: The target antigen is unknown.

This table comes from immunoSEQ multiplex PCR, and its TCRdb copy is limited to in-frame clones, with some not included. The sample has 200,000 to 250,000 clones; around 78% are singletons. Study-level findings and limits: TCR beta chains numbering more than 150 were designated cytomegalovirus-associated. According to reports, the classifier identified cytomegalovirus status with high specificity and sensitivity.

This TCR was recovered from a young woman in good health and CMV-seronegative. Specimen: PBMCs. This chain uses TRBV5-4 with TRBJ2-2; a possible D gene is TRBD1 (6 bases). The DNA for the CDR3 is TGTGCCAGCAGCTTGAGGGCAGGGGCTGCCGGGGAGCTGTTTTTT. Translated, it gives CASSLRAGAAGELFF. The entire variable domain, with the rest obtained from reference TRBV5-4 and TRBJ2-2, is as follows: ETGVTQSPTHLIKTRGQQVTLRCSSQSGHNTVSWYQQALGQGPQFIFQYYREEENGRGNFPPRFSGLQFPNYSSELNVNALELDDSALYLCASSLRAGAAGELFFGEGSRLTVL.